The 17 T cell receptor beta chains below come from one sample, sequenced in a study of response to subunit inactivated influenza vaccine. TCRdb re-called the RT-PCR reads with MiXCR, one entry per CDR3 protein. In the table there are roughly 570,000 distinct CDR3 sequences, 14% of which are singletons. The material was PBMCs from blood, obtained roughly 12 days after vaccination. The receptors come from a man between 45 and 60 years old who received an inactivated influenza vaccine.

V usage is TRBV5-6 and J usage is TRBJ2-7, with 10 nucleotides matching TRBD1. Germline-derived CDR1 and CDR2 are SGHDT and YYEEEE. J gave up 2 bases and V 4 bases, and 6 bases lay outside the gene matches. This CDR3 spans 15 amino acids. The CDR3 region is CASSEWTGGTYEQYF. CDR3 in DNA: TGTGCCAGCAGCGAGTGGACAGGGGGAACCTACGAGCAGTACTTC. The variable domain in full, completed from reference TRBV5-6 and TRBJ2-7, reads DAGVTQSPTHLIKTRGQQVTLRCSPKSGHDTVSWYQQALGQGPQFIFQYYEEEERQRGNFPDRFSGHQFPNYSSELNVNALLLGDSALYLCASSEWTGGTYEQYFGPGTRLTVT.

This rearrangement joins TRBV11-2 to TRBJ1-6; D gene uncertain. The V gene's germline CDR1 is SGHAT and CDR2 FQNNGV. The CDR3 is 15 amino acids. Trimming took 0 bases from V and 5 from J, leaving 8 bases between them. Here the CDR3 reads CASSLDPSDNSPLHF. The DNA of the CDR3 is TGTGCCAGCAGCTTAGATCCGTCTGATAATTCACCCCTCCACTTT.

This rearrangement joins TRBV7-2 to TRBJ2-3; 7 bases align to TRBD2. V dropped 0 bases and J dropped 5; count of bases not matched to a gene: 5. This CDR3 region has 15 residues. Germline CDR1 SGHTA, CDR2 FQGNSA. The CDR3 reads CASSLARGRGDTQYF. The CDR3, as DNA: TGTGCCAGCAGCTTAGCGCGAGGGAGGGGAGATACGCAGTATTTT.

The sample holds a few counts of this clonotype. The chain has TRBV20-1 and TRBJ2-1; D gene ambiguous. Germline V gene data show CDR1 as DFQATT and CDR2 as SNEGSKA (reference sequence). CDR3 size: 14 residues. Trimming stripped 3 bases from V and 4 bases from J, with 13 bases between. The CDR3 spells CSASADRNYNEQFF. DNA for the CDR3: TGCAGTGCTAGTGCGGATAGGAATTACAATGAGCAGTTCTTC.

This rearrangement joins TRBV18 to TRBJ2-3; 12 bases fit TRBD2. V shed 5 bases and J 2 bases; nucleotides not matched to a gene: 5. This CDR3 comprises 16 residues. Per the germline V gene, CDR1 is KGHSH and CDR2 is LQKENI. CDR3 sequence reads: CASSSRLAGVTDTQYF. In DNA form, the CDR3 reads TGTGCCAGCTCATCGAGACTAGCGGGGGTCACAGATACGCAGTATTTT.

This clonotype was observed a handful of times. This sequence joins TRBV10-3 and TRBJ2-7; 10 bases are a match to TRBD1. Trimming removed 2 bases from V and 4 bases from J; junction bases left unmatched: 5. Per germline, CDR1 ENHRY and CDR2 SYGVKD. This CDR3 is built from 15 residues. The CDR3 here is CAISEPWDRGYEQYF. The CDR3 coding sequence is TGTGCCATCAGTGAGCCGTGGGACAGGGGATACGAGCAGTACTTC.

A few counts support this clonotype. CDR3 nucleotide sequence: TGTGCCAGCAGTGGGCGGATAGCGGGAGTTCTCGGTGAGCAGTTCTTC. Translating gives CASSGRIAGVLGEQFF. The rearrangement joins TRBV28 to TRBJ2-1; 9 nucleotides match TRBD2. Germline V gives CDR1 MDHEN, CDR2 SYDVKM. The CDR3 has 16 residues. V dropped 5 bases and J dropped 9; count of bases not matched to a gene: 14.

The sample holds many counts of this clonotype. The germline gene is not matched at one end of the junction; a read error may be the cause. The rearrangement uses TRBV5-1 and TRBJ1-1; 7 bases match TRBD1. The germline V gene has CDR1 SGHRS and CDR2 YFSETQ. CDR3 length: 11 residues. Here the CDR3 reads CASSRDSEAFF. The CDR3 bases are TGTGCCAGCAGTCGGGACAGTGAAGCTTTCTTT.

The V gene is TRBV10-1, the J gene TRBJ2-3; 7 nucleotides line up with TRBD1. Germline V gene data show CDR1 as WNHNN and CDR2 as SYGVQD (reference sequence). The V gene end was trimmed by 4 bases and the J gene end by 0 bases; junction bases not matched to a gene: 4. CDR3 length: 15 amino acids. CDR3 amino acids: CASSVGTASTDTQYF. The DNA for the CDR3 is TGCGCCAGCAGTGTCGGGACAGCTAGCACAGATACGCAGTATTTT.

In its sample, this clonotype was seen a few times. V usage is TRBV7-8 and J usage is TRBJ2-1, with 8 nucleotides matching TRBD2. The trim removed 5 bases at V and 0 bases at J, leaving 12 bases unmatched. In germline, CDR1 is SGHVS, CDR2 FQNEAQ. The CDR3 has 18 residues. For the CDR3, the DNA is TGTGCCAGCAGCCGCGATAGCGGGACCTCTAGCTCCTACAATGAGCAGTTCTTC. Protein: CASSRDSGTSSSYNEQFF.

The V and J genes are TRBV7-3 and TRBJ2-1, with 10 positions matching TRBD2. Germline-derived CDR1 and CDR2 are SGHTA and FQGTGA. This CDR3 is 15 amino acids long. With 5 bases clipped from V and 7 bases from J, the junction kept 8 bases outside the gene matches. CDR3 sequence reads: CASSASGSASNEQFF. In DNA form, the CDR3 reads TGTGCCAGCAGCGCTAGCGGGAGCGCCTCGAATGAGCAGTTCTTC.

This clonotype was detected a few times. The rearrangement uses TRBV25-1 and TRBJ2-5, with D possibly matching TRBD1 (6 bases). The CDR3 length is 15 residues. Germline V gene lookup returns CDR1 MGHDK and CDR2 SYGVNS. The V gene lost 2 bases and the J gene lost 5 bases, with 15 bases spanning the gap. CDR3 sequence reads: CASSEVLGARETQYF. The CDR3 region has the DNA TGTGCCAGCAGTGAAGTATTGGGGGCACGGGAGACCCAGTACTTC.

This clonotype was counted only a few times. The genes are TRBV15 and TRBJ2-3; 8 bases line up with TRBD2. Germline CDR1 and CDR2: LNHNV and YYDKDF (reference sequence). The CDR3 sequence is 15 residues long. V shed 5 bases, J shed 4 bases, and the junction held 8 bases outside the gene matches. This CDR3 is CATSLLAVGSDTQYF. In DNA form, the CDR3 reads TGTGCCACCAGCCTACTAGCGGTCGGCTCAGATACGCAGTATTTT. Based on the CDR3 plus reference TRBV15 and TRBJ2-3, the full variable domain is DAMVIQNPRYQVTQFGKPVTLSCSQTLNHNVMYWYQQKSSQAPKLLFHYYDKDFNNEADTPDNFQSRRPNTSFCFLDIRSPGLGDTAMYLCATSLLAVGSDTQYFGPGTRLTVL.

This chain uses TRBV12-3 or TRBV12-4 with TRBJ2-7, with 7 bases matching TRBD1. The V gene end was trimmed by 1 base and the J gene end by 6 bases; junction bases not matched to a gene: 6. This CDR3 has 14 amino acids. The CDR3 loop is CASSLGRQGAEQYF. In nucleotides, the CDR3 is TGTGCCAGCAGTTTAGGCAGACAGGGTGCCGAGCAGTACTTC.

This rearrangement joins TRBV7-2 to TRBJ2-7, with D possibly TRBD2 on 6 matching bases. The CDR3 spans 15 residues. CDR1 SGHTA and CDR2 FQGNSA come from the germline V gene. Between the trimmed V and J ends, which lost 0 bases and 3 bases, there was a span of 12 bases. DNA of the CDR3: TGTGCCAGCAGCTTAGCTGCGGGATCATACTACGAGCAGTACTTC. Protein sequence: CASSLAAGSYYEQYF.

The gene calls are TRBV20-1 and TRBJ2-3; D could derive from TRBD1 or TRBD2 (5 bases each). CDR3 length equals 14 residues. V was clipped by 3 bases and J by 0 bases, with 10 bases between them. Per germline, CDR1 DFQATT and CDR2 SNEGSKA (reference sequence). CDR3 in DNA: TGCAGTGCTAGCTGGGGGAGCAGCACAGATACGCAGTATTTT. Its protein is CSASWGSSTDTQYF.

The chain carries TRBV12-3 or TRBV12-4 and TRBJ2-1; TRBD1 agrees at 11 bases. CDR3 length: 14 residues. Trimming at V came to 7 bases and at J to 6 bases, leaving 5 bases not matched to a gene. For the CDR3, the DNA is TGTGCCAGCAACATGGGGACAGGGGGCAATGAGCAGTTCTTC. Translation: CASNMGTGGNEQFF.